The source of this TCR beta chain is a study of T-cell reconstitution after alpha-beta-depleted transplantation in children. Broader study findings: Diversity of TCRbeta at day 60 was high in some patients, arising from surviving recipient T cells and thymic progenitors. T-cell counts and diversity were attributed mostly to newly produced T cells one year after transplant. After transplant, at about two months, alpha-beta T cells were reportedly derived from several hundred expanded graft clones.

TCRbeta library construction was performed incorporating unique molecular identifiers. TCRdb fed the PCR reads into MiXCR, producing one record per CDR3 protein. The data contain hundreds of thousands of distinct CDR3 sequences, under 15% of them singletons. As concerns this clonotype: Its specificity is unknown.

CDR1 and CDR2 (germline): SGHDN, FVKESK. This CDR3 comprises 13 residues. V dropped 0 bases and J dropped 7 bases, with 4 bases sitting between them. This chain connects TRBV14 to TRBJ1-6, with D uncertain. Material: PBMCs, mostly from graft donor cells, obtained 360 days after TCRalphabeta/CD19-depleted stem cell transplant. This TCR was recovered from a male patient aged 10-17 years who had a stem cell transplant for acute myeloid leukemia, so the T cells may come from the graft donor. The CDR3 sequence is CASSQDRNSPLHF. The CDR3 nucleotides read TGTGCCAGCAGCCAAGATCGGAATTCACCCCTCCACTTT.